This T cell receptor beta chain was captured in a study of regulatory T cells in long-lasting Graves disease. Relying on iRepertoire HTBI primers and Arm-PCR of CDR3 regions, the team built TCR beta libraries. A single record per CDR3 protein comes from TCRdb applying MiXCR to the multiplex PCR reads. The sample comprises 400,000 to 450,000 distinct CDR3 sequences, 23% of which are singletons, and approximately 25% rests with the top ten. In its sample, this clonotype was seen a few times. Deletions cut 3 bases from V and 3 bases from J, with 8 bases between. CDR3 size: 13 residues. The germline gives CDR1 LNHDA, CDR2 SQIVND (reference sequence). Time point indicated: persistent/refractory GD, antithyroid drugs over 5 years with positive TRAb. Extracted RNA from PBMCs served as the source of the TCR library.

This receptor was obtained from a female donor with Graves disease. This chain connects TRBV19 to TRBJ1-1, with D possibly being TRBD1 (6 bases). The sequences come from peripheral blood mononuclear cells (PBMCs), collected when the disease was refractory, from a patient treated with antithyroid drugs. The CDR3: CASSMDSYTEAFF. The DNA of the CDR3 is TGTGCCAGTAGTATGGACAGTTACACTGAAGCTTTCTTT.